These 10 T cell receptor beta chains were all obtained from the same sample, sequenced in a study of CDR3 diversity in severe acne (dated by TCRdb to about 2019). The library was built by means of PCR. Sequencing instrument: Illumina HiSeq 2000. TCRdb handled the public reads itself, with Q25 trimming in fastp and clone calling in MiXCR, and kept productive beta chains. Rows with one shared CDR3 protein collapse into an entry with the most common genes and DNA. This sample gives over 90,000 distinct CDR3 sequences in total; 51% of them show up just once. The ten most abundant clones make up around 11% of the sample. Material for sequencing was blood. The receptors here all came from a male donor with acne.

Of note for this clonotype: With a much larger clone just one base away, this may be a read error. This sequence joins TRBV6-2 or TRBV6-3 and TRBJ2-3, with 11 bases identical to TRBD2. There are 16 residues in the CDR3. Germline-derived CDR1 and CDR2 are MNHEY and SVGEGT. The CDR3 bases are TGTGCCAACAGTTCTTTAGCGGGAGGGAGCTCGGATACGCAGTATTTT. Protein product: CANSSLAGGSSDTQYF.

This sequence joins TRBV7-8 and TRBJ2-3; D could derive from TRBD1 or TRBD2 (5 bases each). Trimming pared 4 bases from V and 0 bases from J, leaving 11 bases between. Per germline, CDR1 SGHVS and CDR2 FQNEAQ. This CDR3 is 15 amino acids long. CDR3 DNA: TGTGCCAGCAGCTCTTGGGACGTTAGCACAGATACGCAGTATTTT. Amino acids: CASSSWDVSTDTQYF.

The chain uses TRBV10-3 and TRBJ2-1; 8 bases fit TRBD2. This CDR3 spans 14 amino acids. Germline V gene lookup returns CDR1 ENHRY and CDR2 SYGVKD. The V and J ends lost 4 bases and 7 bases, in that order; junction bases with no gene match: 6. Written as DNA, the CDR3 is TGTGCCATCAGTGGGCGGGAGGAGAAGAATGAGCAGTTCTTC. This encodes CAISGREEKNEQFF.

The chain employs TRBV14 and TRBJ2-7, with 12 bases fitting TRBD1. V lost 1 base, J lost 3 bases, and 7 bases stayed unmatched. From germline, CDR1 is SGHDN and CDR2 FVKESK. The CDR3 consists of 17 residues. CDR3 in amino acids: CASSQGAGTGGIYEQYF. For the CDR3, the DNA is TGTGCCAGCAGCCAAGGTGCCGGGACAGGGGGCATCTACGAGCAGTACTTC.

This chain uses TRBV6-1 with TRBJ2-1; TRBD2 matches at 7 bases. V trimming: 3 bases; J trimming: 3 bases; junction bases outside the gene matches: 14. CDR1 MNHNS and CDR2 SASEGT come from the germline V gene. The CDR3 covers 18 residues. The CDR3 DNA follows: TGTGCCAGCAGTGATATGGGGGTCCGGGACTATGGCTACAATGAGCAGTTCTTC. Protein sequence: CASSDMGVRDYGYNEQFF.

To note about this clonotype: One end of the junction is discordant with germline, which a read error may explain. This chain uses TRBV4-1 with TRBJ2-2; TRBD2 is a possible D gene (6 bases). The CDR3 is 15 amino acids. The germline V gene encodes CDR1 MGHRA and CDR2 YSYEKL. CDR3 region: CASSQVWRDSGELVF. CDR3 coding DNA: TGCGCCAGCAGCCAAGTGTGGAGGGACTCTGGGGAGCTGGTTTTT.

The rearrangement joins TRBV24-1 to TRBJ2-5, with 13 positions matching TRBD2. CDR1 KGHDR and CDR2 SFDVKD come from the germline V gene. The CDR3 has 16 residues. The ends lost 2 bases at V and 3 bases at J; junction bases unmatched: 2. This chain's CDR3 is CATSDWTSGSKETQYF. In DNA, the CDR3 is TGTGCCACCAGTGATTGGACTAGCGGGAGCAAAGAGACCCAGTACTTC.

The rearrangement uses TRBV29-1 and TRBJ2-7; tentatively, D is TRBD1 or TRBD2 (5 bases each). Trimming pared 4 bases from V and 5 bases from J, leaving 21 bases between. The CDR3 extends over 15 amino acids. Germline CDR1 and CDR2: SQVTM and ANQGSEA. The CDR3 is CSVGIARSGTHEQYF. In DNA form, the CDR3 reads TGCAGCGTTGGAATTGCAAGGTCGGGGACCCACGAGCAGTACTTC.

This clonotype was found a few times. The CDR3 reads CASSDGHLSGNTIYF. The CDR3 nucleotides read TGTGCCAGCAGTGACGGACACCTCTCTGGAAACACCATATATTTT. This chain joins TRBV6-1 and TRBJ1-3; perhaps TRBD1 as D (5 bases). The germline V and J ends were trimmed by 3 bases and 0 bases, with 9 bases remaining between them. Germline-derived CDR1 and CDR2 are MNHNS and SASEGT. The CDR3 has 15 residues.

This clonotype was seen a few times. The chain couples TRBV28 to TRBJ1-2; possibly TRBD1 for D (5 bases). Germline CDR1 MDHEN, CDR2 SYDVKM. Trimming removed 6 bases at V and 8 bases at J, with 16 bases between. The CDR3 covers 13 residues. The CDR3 sequence: CASSPRAGRGYTF. CDR3 sequence (DNA): TGTGCCAGCAGCCCAAGGGCAGGGAGAGGCTACACCTTC.